Shown below are 27 T cell receptor beta chains from a single sample sequenced in a study of shared clonotypes between healthy human individuals. CD45RO-negative, CCR7-selected cells formed the naive CD8 fraction, which excluded terminally differentiated effector memory CD45RA+ cells. This table comes from immunoSEQ multiplex PCR, and its TCRdb copy is limited to in-frame clones, with some not included. Altogether some 2 million clones are present, 85% to 95% being singletons, with the ten largest covering 0.9% to 1.5%. Specimen: naive CD8+ T cells sorted from blood. The receptors shown here come from a man aged 18 to 30 in good health.

The CDR3 DNA reads as TGTGCCAGCAGTTTAATCACCCGGACAGATGAAGCTTTCTTT. This codes for CASSLITRTDEAFF. This rearrangement joins TRBV27 to TRBJ1-1; D is perhaps TRBD1 (6 bases). The CDR3 has 14 amino acids. Germline-derived CDR1 and CDR2 are MNHEY and SMNVEV (reference sequence). Between the trimmed V and J ends, which lost 2 bases and 7 bases, there was a span of 14 bases.

This chain uses TRBV5-4 with TRBJ2-3; 13 bases fit TRBD2. CDR1 and CDR2 from the germline V gene are SGHNT and YYREEE (reference sequence). V was pared by 8 bases and J by 3 bases, with 6 bases of the junction left unmatched. The CDR3 is 15 residues long. The CDR3 reads CASRLAGGGTDTQYF. The DNA of the CDR3 is TGTGCCAGTAGACTAGCGGGAGGAGGGACAGATACGCAGTATTTT. The whole variable domain, remainder taken from reference TRBV5-4 and TRBJ2-3, is ETGVTQSPTHLIKTRGQQVTLRCSSQSGHNTVSWYQQALGQGPQFIFQYYREEENGRGNFPPRFSGLQFPNYSSELNVNALELDDSALYLCASRLAGGGTDTQYFGPGTRLTVL.

CDR3 sequence (DNA): TGTACCCCCCTCTGTGGGCAGGGGGCGAACTATGGCTACACCTTC. It translates to CTPLCGQGANYGYTF. V usage is TRBV19 and J usage is TRBJ1-2, with TRBD1 matching over 8 bases. CDR1 and CDR2 (germline): LNHDA, SQIVND (reference sequence). The CDR3 sequence is 15 residues long.

With regard to this clone: The identical CDR3 is also encoded by other nucleotide sequences in the sample. The rearrangement links TRBV27 to TRBJ1-2; D gene unclear. The CDR3 extends over 13 amino acids. Germline V CDR1 and CDR2: MNHEY, SMNVEV (reference sequence). Trimming took off 3 bases at V and 2 bases at J, with 7 bases between the two ends. CDR3 sequence reads: CASSFYSNYGYTF. CDR3 DNA: TGTGCCAGCAGTTTCTACAGCAACTATGGCTACACCTTC.

The chain couples TRBV2 to TRBJ2-7, with D perhaps TRBD2 (5 bases). This CDR3 region has 16 residues. Deletions cut 0 bases from V and 0 bases from J, with 12 bases between. The germline V gene encodes CDR1 SNHLY and CDR2 FYNNEI. The CDR3 nucleotides read TGTGCCAGCAGTGAAGCTGAGGAGGTCGACTCCTACGAGCAGTACTTC. It encodes CASSEAEEVDSYEQYF.

V usage is TRBV9 and J usage is TRBJ2-2; 9 nucleotides agree with TRBD2. The CDR3 sequence is 17 residues long. V shed 0 bases, J shed 4 bases, and the junction held 7 bases outside the gene matches. The germline V gene encodes CDR1 SGDLS and CDR2 YYNGEE. The CDR3 nucleotides are TGTGCCAGCAGCGTAGGCGGCCGGCGGGAGGGCACCGGGGAGCTGTTTTTT. This translates into CASSVGGRREGTGELFF.

The J gene is TRBJ1-4, the V gene TRBV27; no clear D gene. The germline gives CDR1 MNHEY, CDR2 SMNVEV (reference sequence). V was trimmed by 1 base and J by 0 bases, leaving 9 bases between them. The CDR3 spans 16 residues. The CDR3 coding sequence is TGTGCCAGCAGTTTATACAGCTTAACAACTAATGAAAAACTGTTTTTT. This translates into CASSLYSLTTNEKLFF.

The V and J genes are TRBV6-6 and TRBJ2-5; TRBD1 might be the D (5 bases). With the DNA end fitting TRBJ2-7 better, the J assignment may be wrong. This CDR3 spans 15 amino acids. CDR1 is MNHNY, CDR2 SVGAGI, per germline (reference sequence). CDR3 amino acids: CASSYSAGPTYEQYF. CDR3 DNA: TGTGCCAGCAGTTACTCCGCAGGGCCGACCTACGAGCAGTACTTC.

The chain links TRBV27 to TRBJ2-6; D unresolved. Germline-derived CDR1 and CDR2 are MNHEY and SMNVEV (reference sequence). The CDR3 runs to 15 residues. Between the trimmed V and J ends, which lost 3 bases and 0 bases, there was a span of 6 bases. CDR3 bases: TGTGCCAGCAGTTTGGACGACTCTGGGGCCAACGTCCTGACTTTC. Encoded protein: CASSLDDSGANVLTF. Combining the CDR3 with reference TRBV27 and TRBJ2-6 gives the whole variable domain EAQVTQNPRYLITVTGKKLTVTCSQNMNHEYMSWYRQDPGLGLRQIYYSMNVEVTDKGDVPEGYKVSRKEKRNFPLILESPSPNQTSLYFCASSLDDSGANVLTFGAGSRLTVL.

This clone was observed a single time. Here the CDR3 DNA reads TGTGCCAGCAGCTCCGGACTAGATCTAGCCAAAAACATTCAGTACTTC. This codes for CASSSGLDLAKNIQYF. The J gene is TRBJ2-4, the V gene TRBV5-4, with TRBD2 matching over 7 bases. V was clipped by 3 bases and J by 0 bases; unmatched bases: 6. Germline V lookup: CDR1 SGHNT, CDR2 YYREEE (reference sequence). The CDR3 length is 16 residues.

The chain is built from TRBV2 and TRBJ1-5, with TRBD1 matching 8 bases. The germline CDR1 and CDR2 sequences are SNHLY and FYNNEI. V lost 2 bases and J lost 3; bases outside the gene matches: 3. This CDR3 has 15 amino acids. The CDR3 region is CASSERDRYNQPQHF. The DNA of the CDR3 is TGTGCCAGCAGTGAAAGGGACAGGTACAATCAGCCCCAGCATTTT. Full variable domain (remainder filled in from reference TRBV2 and TRBJ1-5): EPEVTQTPSHQVTQMGQEVILRCVPISNHLYFYWYRQILGQKVEFLVSFYNNEISEKSEIFDDQFSVERPDGSNFTLKIRSTKLEDSAMYFCASSERDRYNQPQHFGDGTRLSIL.

This clone was found once. The V and J genes are TRBV13 and TRBJ2-3; D not certain. The CDR3 extends over 12 amino acids. V lost 5 bases and J lost 8, with 11 bases in between. Germline V gene sequence: CDR1 PRHDT, CDR2 FYEKMQ (reference sequence). CDR3 in amino acids: CASSPSLGTQYF. The CDR3 nucleotides are TGTGCCAGCAGCCCCTCCCTAGGTACGCAGTATTTT.

DNA of the CDR3: TGTGCCAGCAGCTTGGCAGTCAGCACTAATGAAAAACTGTTTTTT. Its translation: CASSLAVSTNEKLFF. The genes are TRBV5-6 and TRBJ1-4; unclear D gene. The germline V gene encodes CDR1 SGHDT and CDR2 YYEEEE. The CDR3 is 15 amino acids. Deletions cut 0 bases from V and 2 bases from J, with 8 bases between.

This rearrangement joins TRBV20-1 to TRBJ2-1; D is uncertain. Deletions cut 6 bases from V and 10 bases from J, with 7 bases between. The germline CDR1 and CDR2 sequences are DFQATT and SNEGSKA (reference sequence). The CDR3 length is 9 residues. In nucleotides, the CDR3 is TGCAGTGCGACGAGGGAGCAGTTCTTC. Translating gives CSATREQFF.

The V and J genes are TRBV30 and TRBJ2-7, with 7 bases that match TRBD1. The CDR3 totals 13 residues. The germline V gene encodes CDR1 GTSNPN and CDR2 SVGIG (reference sequence). The V segment lost 5 bases and the J segment 6 bases; nucleotides outside the gene matches: 10. CDR3 sequence (DNA): TGTGCCTGGGGGTATGAGACAGGGACCGAGCAGTACTTC. Amino acid sequence: CAWGYETGTEQYF.

The V and J genes are TRBV9 and TRBJ2-1; D call uncertain. The germline V and J ends were trimmed by 0 bases and 3 bases, with 10 bases remaining between them. The V gene's germline CDR1 is SGDLS and CDR2 YYNGEE. The CDR3 has 15 residues. The CDR3 coding sequence is TGTGCCAGCAGCGTAGGCCCTGAGGTCTACAATGAGCAGTTCTTC. This gives the protein CASSVGPEVYNEQFF. The full variable domain, completed using reference TRBV9 and TRBJ2-1, is DSGVTQTPKHLITATGQRVTLRCSPRSGDLSVYWYQQSLDQGLQFLIQYYNGEERAKGNILERFSAQQFPDLHSELNLSSLELGDSALYFCASSVGPEVYNEQFFGPGTRLTVL.

The chain has TRBV11-1 and TRBJ1-6; unclear D gene. V was shortened by 1 base and J by 0 bases, with 7 bases between the two germline ends. The germline gives CDR1 SGHAT, CDR2 FQDESV (reference sequence). CDR3 length: 16 amino acids. The CDR3 DNA is TGTGCCAGCAGCTTAGAGACCAGCTCCTATAATTCACCCCTCCACTTT. Its protein is CASSLETSSYNSPLHF.

This sequence joins TRBV7-9 and TRBJ2-7; D unresolved. The V end lost 5 bases, the J end lost 0 bases, and 11 bases lay between the germline ends. CDR3 length: 14 residues. From germline, CDR1 is SEHNR and CDR2 FQNEAQ (reference sequence). CDR3 sequence reads: CASSGPDGSYEQYF. DNA of the CDR3: TGTGCCAGCAGCGGCCCGGACGGCTCCTACGAGCAGTACTTC. The entire variable domain, with the rest obtained from reference TRBV7-9 and TRBJ2-7, is as follows: DTGVSQNPRHKITKRGQNVTFRCDPISEHNRLYWYRQTLGQGPEFLTYFQNEAQLEKSRLLSDRFSAERPKGSFSTLEIQRTEQGDSAMYLCASSGPDGSYEQYFGPGTRLTVT.

Of note for this clone: This CDR3 is also generated by other DNA sequences in the sample. The chain joins TRBV6-1 to TRBJ2-7; D gene unclear. Germline CDR1 MNHNS, CDR2 SASEGT. The CDR3 runs to 11 residues. Trimming shortened V by 3 bases and J by 6 bases, and 6 bases separated the two germline ends. Written as DNA, the CDR3 is TGTGCCAGCAGTGAGGCTAGCGAGCAGTACTTC. Translated, it gives CASSEASEQYF.

The chain joins TRBV6-6 to TRBJ2-2; no definite D call. In germline, CDR1 is MNHNY, CDR2 SVGAGI (reference sequence). This CDR3 has 14 residues. V shed 0 bases and J shed 6 bases, with 8 bases lying between them. The CDR3 coding sequence is TGTGCCAGCAGTTACTCGACGGGTTCCGGGGAGCTGTTTTTT. Translated, it gives CASSYSTGSGELFF.

The CDR3 region is CAWNPLAGYQETQYF. CDR3 nucleotides: TGTGCCTGGAACCCACTAGCGGGGTACCAAGAGACCCAGTACTTC. The rearrangement links TRBV30 to TRBJ2-5; TRBD2 agrees at 10 bases. The CDR3 is 15 residues long. Germline V CDR1 and CDR2: GTSNPN, SVGIG (reference sequence). The junction had 5 bases not matched to a gene; V was cut back by 4 bases and J by 0 bases. The entire variable domain, with the rest obtained from reference TRBV30 and TRBJ2-5, is as follows: SQTIHQWPATLVQPVGSPLSLECTVEGTSNPNLYWYRQAAGRGLQLLFYSVGIGQISSEVPQNLSASRPQDRQFILSSKKLLLSDSGFYLCAWNPLAGYQETQYFGPGTRLLVL.

This chain uses TRBV5-4 with TRBJ2-1, with 11 positions matching TRBD2. The V gene end was trimmed by 4 bases and the J gene end by 9 bases; junction bases not matched to a gene: 3. Germline CDR1 is SGHNT and CDR2 is YYREEE (reference sequence). CDR3 length: 13 residues. The CDR3 spells CASSGGTSGEQFF. The CDR3 DNA follows: TGTGCCAGCAGCGGCGGGACTAGCGGTGAGCAGTTCTTC. Filled out from reference TRBV5-4 and TRBJ2-1, the complete variable domain reads ETGVTQSPTHLIKTRGQQVTLRCSSQSGHNTVSWYQQALGQGPQFIFQYYREEENGRGNFPPRFSGLQFPNYSSELNVNALELDDSALYLCASSGGTSGEQFFGPGTRLTVL.

Of note for this clone: A clone one base away is much larger, so this may be a read error. The sample has other DNA sequences that encode this CDR3 too. The chain carries TRBV5-4 and TRBJ2-7; D remains unclear. This CDR3 has 13 amino acids. The V end lost 0 bases, the J end lost 3 bases, and 7 bases lay between the germline ends. Per the germline V gene, CDR1 is SGHNT and CDR2 is YYREEE (reference sequence). CDR3 bases: TGTGCCAGCAGCTTGGGCGGATACTACGAGCAGTACTTC. Its protein product is CASSLGGYYEQYF.

Note on this clone: This may come from a read error, since a much larger clone is one base off. Other DNA variants within this sample encode the same CDR3. J is TRBJ2-7 and V is TRBV13, with D unresolved. This CDR3 is built from 12 residues. CDR1 and CDR2 from the germline V gene are PRHDT and FYEKMQ (reference sequence). Trimming took off 0 bases at V and 3 bases at J, with 3 bases between the two ends. CDR3 residues: CASSLGSYEQYF. The CDR3 DNA reads TGTGCCAGCAGCTTAGGGAGCTACGAGCAGTACTTC.

This rearrangement joins TRBV27 to TRBJ2-1; 8 nucleotides line up with TRBD2. The V segment lost 3 bases and the J segment 8 bases; nucleotides outside the gene matches: 9. The CDR3 is made up of 15 amino acids. The germline V gene encodes CDR1 MNHEY and CDR2 SMNVEV (reference sequence). The CDR3, as DNA: TGTGCCAGCAGTTTTGGCGGGGGGCTTCTCGATGAGCAGTTCTTC. The encoded protein is CASSFGGGLLDEQFF.

The rearrangement uses TRBV7-6 and TRBJ2-3; 7 nucleotides agree with TRBD2. Germline assignment: CDR1 SGHVS and CDR2 FNYEAQ. The CDR3 extends over 16 amino acids. The J segment lost 4 bases and the V segment lost 0 bases, leaving 7 bases of the junction unmatched. The CDR3: CASSLAGEGQADTQYF. For the CDR3, the DNA is TGTGCCAGCAGCTTAGCTGGGGAGGGCCAGGCAGATACGCAGTATTTT.

V gene TRBV28 combines with J gene TRBJ2-7; 7 positions match TRBD2. Trimming cost V 3 bases and J 12 bases; bases outside gene matches: 8. CDR1 and CDR2 (germline): MDHEN, SYDVKM. The CDR3 runs to 12 residues. CDR3 coding DNA: TGTGCCAGCAGTTTCGGTGAGGGAGGGCGGTACTTC. It specifies CASSFGEGGRYF.